The rows below give T cell receptor beta chains drawn from one sample of a study of human T cells and chemical hapten exposure. Each CDR3 protein is one row after TCRdb ran MiXCR on the RACE reads. The sample lists some 77,000 distinct CDR3 sequences, 10% occurring once. The starting material was whole blood, obtained in connection with sensitization to the hapten diphenylcyclopropenone (DPC). Receptor source: a woman between 45 and 65 years old with alopecia areata. Some clones in this sample may be carry-over from other donors' samples. Both conserved end residues are part of each CDR3. The D gene is left open where the match is weak. Rows may omit the clone size; those that give it use once, few, many or a size class.

J gene	CDR3 length	clone size	D gene	V gene	CDR3 DNA	CDR3 protein
TRBJ2-1	15	many	TRBD2	TRBV12-3/TRBV12-4	TGTGCCAGCAGTTTACAGGCGGGAGGCCCGAATGAGCAGTTCTTC	CASSLQAGGPNEQFF
TRBJ2-7	14	few	NA	TRBV28	TGTGCCAGCAGTGCCCCGGGACTCCTCTACGAGCAGTACTTC	CASSAPGLLYEQYF
TRBJ2-7	11	NA	NA	TRBV5-1	TGCGCCAGCAGCGACTACAACGAGCAGTACTTC	CASSDYNEQYF
TRBJ2-5	12	NA	NA	TRBV28	TGTGCCAGCAGTTTAATTCTTGAGACCCAGTACTTC	CASSLILETQYF
TRBJ2-5	12	many	TRBD1	TRBV29-1	TGCAGCGAGGGACAGGGTCAAGAGACCCAGTACTTC	CSEGQGQETQYF
TRBJ1-4	14	few	TRBD1	TRBV6-6	TGTGCCAGCAGAGACAGGGGGCGCGGGGAAAAACTGTTTTTT	CASRDRGRGEKLFF
TRBJ2-7	16	many	NA	TRBV21-1	TGTGCCAGCAGCAAAGCGCTTTCACAGGGGATGGGCGAGCAGTACTTC	CASSKALSQGMGEQYF
TRBJ2-7	15	many	TRBD2	TRBV20-1	TGCAGTGCTAGAGCCCCTGGCGGGAGCCGCTACGAGCAGTACTTC	CSARAPGGSRYEQYF
TRBJ2-7	12	few	TRBD1	TRBV11-2	TGTGCCAGCAGCCAAGACAGGGGACAGCAGTACTTC	CASSQDRGQQYF
TRBJ1-3	12	few	NA	TRBV29-1	TGCAGCGTTGACCAGGGGAGGCACACCATATATTTT	CSVDQGRHTIYF
TRBJ2-1	18	few	NA	TRBV7-9	TGTGCCAGCAGCTTAAGGAGAGGGCCCCTGAGCTCCTACAATGAGCAGTTCTTC	CASSLRRGPLSSYNEQFF
TRBJ1-5	15	NA	NA	TRBV12-3/TRBV12-4	TGTGCCAGCAGTTTGCAGCAGACTAGCAATCAGCCCCAGCATTTT	CASSLQQTSNQPQHF
TRBJ2-7	13	many	TRBD1	TRBV30	TGTGCCTGGAGTTACCAGGGGGCGGGCGAGCAGTACTTC	CAWSYQGAGEQYF
TRBJ1-1	17	few	NA	TRBV2	TGTGCCAGCAGTGAGAATGGAGCAGGACTTTTGGACACTGAAGCTTTCTTT	CASSENGAGLLDTEAFF
TRBJ2-1	16	many	TRBD1	TRBV18	TGTGCCAGCTCACCATCAGTCGGACAGGGAGTCAATGAGCAGTTCTTC	CASSPSVGQGVNEQFF
TRBJ1-4	14	many	TRBD1	TRBV6-5	TGTGCGAGTAGAAACAGGGGACAGGGTGAAAAACTGTTTTTT	CASRNRGQGEKLFF
TRBJ1-5	12	many	NA	TRBV11-2	TGTGCCAGCAGCCACCTTGGGCAGCCCCAGCATTTT	CASSHLGQPQHF